A single sample gave rise to the 19 T cell receptor beta chains below, sequenced in a study of blood T cell repertoires in COVID-19. The assay was immunoSEQ multiplex PCR, and TCRdb's table has in-frame clones only and misses some. The sample carries under 140,000 clones, nearly 90% recorded once. Source material: peripheral blood. Receptor source: a human donor in a cohort sampled during active COVID-19.

This chain links TRBV6-6 with TRBJ2-5; the D gene is possibly TRBD1 (6 bases). The CDR3 totals 11 residues. Germline CDR1 is MNHNY and CDR2 is SVGAGI (reference sequence). The V end lost 6 bases, the J end lost 5 bases, and 7 bases lay between the germline ends. The CDR3 region has the DNA TGTGCCAGCAGACAGGGCGAGACCCAGTACTTC. The encoded protein is CASRQGETQYF.

This clone showed up just once. V is TRBV11-2 and J is TRBJ2-5; D may be TRBD2 (6 bases). This CDR3 is 17 amino acids long. Deletions cut 3 bases from V and 1 base from J, with 18 bases between. The V gene's germline CDR1 is SGHAT and CDR2 FQNNGV. Here the CDR3 DNA reads TGTGCCAGCAGCTTTATCCGTGTTGGGGACTTCCAAGAGACCCAGTACTTC. This encodes CASSFIRVGDFQETQYF.

This rearrangement joins TRBV29-1 to TRBJ2-5; TRBD1 matches at 7 bases. The CDR3 is 15 residues long. Trimming cost V 0 bases and J 4 bases; bases outside gene matches: 8. Germline V lookup: CDR1 SQVTM, CDR2 ANQGSEA. Here the CDR3 reads CSVEESTGIRETQYF. The CDR3 bases are TGCAGCGTTGAAGAGTCGACAGGGATCAGAGAGACCCAGTACTTC.

This clone was counted once. The gene calls are TRBV7-9 and TRBJ2-1, with TRBD2 matching 13 bases. Germline V lookup: CDR1 SEHNR, CDR2 FQNEAQ (reference sequence). V shed 5 bases and J 0 bases; nucleotides not matched to a gene: 10. The CDR3 is 19 amino acids. CDR3 bases: TGTGCCAGCAGCCCCGGGACTAGCGGGACTTTGAGCTCCTACAATGAGCAGTTCTTC. Protein sequence: CASSPGTSGTLSSYNEQFF.

J is TRBJ2-1 and V is TRBV5-4; TRBD2 matches 11 bases. Germline-derived CDR1 and CDR2 are SGHNT and YYREEE (reference sequence). The V gene end was trimmed by 5 bases and the J gene end by 9 bases; junction bases not matched to a gene: 10. The CDR3 is 15 residues long. CDR3 amino acids: CASRRGTSGGSEQFF. The CDR3 DNA sequence: TGTGCCAGCAGACGAGGGACTAGCGGCGGGAGTGAGCAGTTCTTC.

The chain combines TRBV2 with TRBJ2-3; 12 positions match TRBD2. V shed 4 bases and J 5 bases; nucleotides not matched to a gene: 1. The CDR3 length is 14 residues. Germline CDR1 reads SNHLY; CDR2 reads FYNNEI. The DNA of the CDR3 is TGTGCCAGCAGTGGGACTAGCGGGGAAGATACGCAGTATTTT. Amino acid sequence: CASSGTSGEDTQYF.

The chain has TRBV24-1 and TRBJ2-3; TRBD1 is a possible D gene (6 bases). Trimming removed 4 bases at V and 0 bases at J, with 13 bases between. This CDR3 spans 16 amino acids. CDR1 is KGHDR and CDR2 is SFDVKD in the germline V gene. The CDR3 DNA follows: TGTGCCACCAGTGACCCGACAGGATCTAGCACAGATACGCAGTATTTT. Translation gives CATSDPTGSSTDTQYF.

The V gene is TRBV5-6, the J gene TRBJ2-5, with a possible D match to TRBD2 (6 bases). This CDR3 is 12 amino acids long. Trimming cost V 6 bases and J 3 bases, with 9 bases left between them. The germline CDR1 and CDR2 sequences are SGHDT and YYEEEE. The CDR3 coding sequence is TGTGCCAGCACTTGGGGGGAAGAGACCCAGTACTTC. Residues: CASTWGEETQYF.

J is TRBJ1-1 and V is TRBV11-2; 8 bases are shared with TRBD1. V shed 5 bases, J shed 3 bases, and the junction held 11 bases outside the gene matches. CDR1 SGHAT and CDR2 FQNNGV come from the germline V gene. The CDR3 contains 16 residues. This CDR3 is CASSIHRGVWDTEAFF. DNA for the CDR3: TGTGCCAGCAGCATCCACAGGGGGGTATGGGACACTGAAGCTTTCTTT.

This chain uses TRBV6-5 with TRBJ2-7, with D possibly TRBD2 on 6 matching bases. The V and J ends lost 6 bases and 6 bases respectively, with 12 bases between them. The germline gives CDR1 MNHEY, CDR2 SVGAGI. The CDR3 length is 12 residues. CDR3 bases: TGTGCCAGCAGGGGCGGGACGGGCGAGCAGTACTTC. Amino acid sequence: CASRGGTGEQYF.

The CDR3 is CASSSLAGGYTF. Written as DNA, the CDR3 is TGTGCCAGCAGCAGCTTAGCGGGAGGCTACACCTTC. The V gene is TRBV3-1 (or the pseudogene TRBV3-2), the J gene TRBJ1-2; the D is unclear. Germline CDR1 is LGHDT and CDR2 is YNNKEL (reference sequence). The CDR3 is 12 residues long. The V gene lost 5 bases and the J gene lost 8 bases, with 12 bases spanning the gap.

The chain carries TRBV3-1 (or the pseudogene TRBV3-2) and TRBJ1-2; 7 bases are a match to TRBD1. This CDR3 spans 15 amino acids. The germline V gene encodes CDR1 LGHDT and CDR2 YNNKEL (reference sequence). With V trimmed by 3 bases and J by 2 bases, 6 bases remained unmatched. The CDR3 region has the DNA TGTGCCAGCAGCCATTGGGACAGAGAGAACTATGGCTACACCTTC. It codes for CASSHWDRENYGYTF.

The chain joins TRBV6-6 to TRBJ1-2; D is ambiguous. CDR3 size: 15 residues. Germline CDR1 and CDR2: MNHNY and SVGAGI (reference sequence). Between the trimmed V and J ends, which lost 6 bases and 3 bases, there was a span of 17 bases. Written as DNA, the CDR3 is TGTGCCAGCAGACCACTCCTCTGGTCGGACTATGGCTACACCTTC. Protein: CASRPLLWSDYGYTF.

V is TRBV28 and J is TRBJ1-4; no definite D call. Trimming pared 1 base from V and 3 bases from J, leaving 9 bases between. The CDR3 covers 15 residues. Germline V gives CDR1 MDHEN, CDR2 SYDVKM. The DNA of the CDR3 is TGTGCCAGCAGTTTATCTCCGACTTCTAATGAAAAACTGTTTTTT. Protein product: CASSLSPTSNEKLFF.

The rearrangement uses TRBV7-9 and TRBJ2-5; 8 bases fit TRBD2. The germline V gene encodes CDR1 SEHNR and CDR2 FQNEAQ (reference sequence). Unmatched junction bases numbered 7, after V lost 6 bases and J lost 4 bases. The CDR3 has 14 amino acids. CDR3 protein: CASSPTSGRETQYF. Here the CDR3 DNA reads TGTGCCAGCAGTCCCACTAGCGGTCGAGAGACCCAGTACTTC.

The chain combines TRBV10-1 with TRBJ2-5; 7 nucleotides align to TRBD1. The CDR3 totals 13 residues. After removal of 5 bases from V and 5 bases from J, the junction contained 5 bases not matched to a gene. Germline assignment: CDR1 WNHNN and CDR2 SYGVQD (reference sequence). The CDR3 reads CASSRRQGETQYF. The CDR3 coding sequence is TGCGCCAGCAGTAGACGACAGGGCGAGACCCAGTACTTC.

The chain is built from TRBV7-9 and TRBJ1-1; a possible D gene is TRBD1 (6 bases). The ends were cut back, 4 bases at V and 8 bases at J, with 11 bases in the middle. This CDR3 contains 12 residues. Germline V CDR1 and CDR2: SEHNR, FQNEAQ (reference sequence). CDR3 sequence reads: CASSWVGTEAFF. CDR3 DNA: TGTGCCAGCAGCTGGGTAGGGACAGAAGCTTTCTTT.

This chain links TRBV12-3 or TRBV12-4 with TRBJ1-6; D not resolved. The germline V and J ends were trimmed by 5 bases and 8 bases, with 7 bases remaining between them. The CDR3 length is 12 residues. The CDR3 region has the DNA TGTGCCAGCAGTCCCTCCGATTCACCCCTCCACTTT. It codes for CASSPSDSPLHF.

J is TRBJ1-6 and V is TRBV19; the D gene is possibly TRBD1 (6 bases). The V gene's germline CDR1 is LNHDA and CDR2 SQIVND (reference sequence). V was pared by 2 bases and J by 6 bases, with 17 bases between. This CDR3 is 17 amino acids long. The CDR3 region is CASSISTAGAANSPLHF. As DNA, the CDR3 is TGTGCCAGTAGTATATCTACAGCGGGGGCTGCTAATTCACCCCTCCACTTT.